This paragraph reports one T cell receptor (beta chain). Its antigen is undetermined. This CDR3 is also generated by other DNA sequences in the sample. This record belongs to a study of shared clonotypes between healthy human individuals. Regarding the study as a whole: Despite large depth, sorted-subset datasets appeared incompletely sequenced. Tissue TCR repertoires likely differ from these blood-only repertoires.

V was cut by 1 base and J by 0 bases, with 5 bases left in between. Germline CDR1 and CDR2: SGHTA and FQGNSA. CDR3 length: 14 residues. CD45RA-negative memory and CD45RA+ naive subsets were split from the CD4+ cells. Clones were read by immunoSEQ multiplex PCR, and TCRdb kept only the in-frame ones, dropping some. The table shows millions of clones, with 95% occurring only once. This chain uses TRBV7-2 with TRBJ2-3; the D is unclear. This clonotype originated in a young man in good health. Sequences were obtained from naive CD4+ T cells sorted from blood. This sample's subset: CD45RA+ positively selected. The CDR3 sequence: CASSLGPSTDTQYF. As DNA, the CDR3 is TGTGCCAGCAGCTTAGGCCCTAGCACAGATACGCAGTATTTT.